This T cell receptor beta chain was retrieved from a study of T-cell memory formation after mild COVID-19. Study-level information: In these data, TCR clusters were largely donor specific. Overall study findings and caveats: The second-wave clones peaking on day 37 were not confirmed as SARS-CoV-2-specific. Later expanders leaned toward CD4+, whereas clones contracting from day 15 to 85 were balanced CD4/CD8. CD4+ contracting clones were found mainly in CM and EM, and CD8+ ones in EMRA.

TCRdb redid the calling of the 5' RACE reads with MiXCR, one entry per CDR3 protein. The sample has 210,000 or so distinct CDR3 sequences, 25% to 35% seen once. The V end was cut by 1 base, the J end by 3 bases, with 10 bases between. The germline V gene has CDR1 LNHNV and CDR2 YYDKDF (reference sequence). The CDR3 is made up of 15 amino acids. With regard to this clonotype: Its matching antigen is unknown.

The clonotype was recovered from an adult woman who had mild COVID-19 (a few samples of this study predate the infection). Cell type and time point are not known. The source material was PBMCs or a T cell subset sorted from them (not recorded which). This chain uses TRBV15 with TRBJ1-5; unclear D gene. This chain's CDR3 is CATSRVWQVNQPQHF. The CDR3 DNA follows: TGTGCCACCAGCAGAGTATGGCAAGTCAATCAGCCCCAGCATTTT.